The present entry profiles one T cell receptor beta chain with its context. The data originate from a study of PD-L1 blockade in urothelial cancer. Overall study context: Bladder-origin urothelial cancer in males described about 85% of the 29 patients. Typically, measured as a median, blood samples had 141,255 T cells. Patients previously received 0 to 3 chemotherapy regimens.

Assay used: immunoSEQ multiplex PCR; TCRdb lists only in-frame clones, some missing. The table records approximately 79,000 clones, around 85% of them present only once. V was clipped by 6 bases and J by 2 bases; unmatched bases: 6. The germline V gene encodes CDR1 MNHNS and CDR2 SASEGT. This CDR3 contains 15 residues. Time point noted: pretreatment peripheral blood. The origin of this receptor is a man aged 35 to 55 with urothelial cancer. The J gene is TRBJ2-3, the V gene TRBV6-1; 9 bases agree with TRBD1. The sequencing here drew on PBMCs, taken around atezolizumab (anti-PD-L1) treatment. CDR3 in DNA: TGTGCCAGCAGCTTGGACAGGGGCCACACAGATACGCAGTATTTT. Its protein is CASSLDRGHTDTQYF.